This T cell receptor beta chain was captured by sequencing in a study of shared clonotypes between healthy human individuals. Study summary: The study enrolled a couple of women and three men aged 18 to 49.

Some clones are missing from TCRdb's copy, which holds only in-frame ones; the method was immunoSEQ multiplex PCR. The data contain 950,000 to 1,300,000 clones, about 70% of them singletons. Germline assignment: CDR1 SGDLS and CDR2 YYNGEE. The CDR3 contains 21 residues. With V trimmed by 0 bases and J by 2 bases, 16 bases remained unmatched. CD45RA+ naive and CD45RA-negative memory subsets were separated from CD4+ cells. The sample comprised memory CD4+ T cells sorted from blood. Sample subset: CD45RA-negative fraction. This clonotype was obtained from a man between 18 and 29 years old in good health. The chain employs TRBV9 and TRBJ2-7; the match to TRBD2 covers 14 bases. The CDR3 region has the DNA TGTGCCAGCAGCGTAGCCTCCCTTTTGGGACTAGCGGGAGTATCGACCTACGAGCAGTACTTC. Translating gives CASSVASLLGLAGVSTYEQYF.